Listed below are T cell receptor beta chains from one sample, sequenced in a study of early T cells in non-severe SARS-CoV-2 infection. TCRdb reanalysed the 5' RACE reads using MiXCR and keeps one entry per CDR3 protein. This sample has approximately 77,000 distinct CDR3 sequences, with 5% found just once. Specimen: whole blood, collected at baseline. The origin of the receptors is an adult who was a healthcare worker with PCR-confirmed SARS-CoV-2 infection or an uninfected control (not recorded which). CDR3s leave out the opening cysteine and the closing phenylalanine or tryptophan. Each record gives: J gene, CDR3 length, V gene, CDR3 protein.

TRBJ2-7	12	TRBV6-1	ASSEFGQFYEQY
TRBJ1-5	12	TRBV19	ASIETADNQPQH
TRBJ1-5	13	TRBV6-1	ASSEGGGGNQPQH
TRBJ2-1	15	TRBV18	ASSPPGGSVTYNEQF
TRBJ2-3	13	TRBV12-3/TRBV12-4	ASSFVTGATDTQY
TRBJ1-4	14	TRBV7-6	ASSLLEGTKNEKLF
TRBJ2-3	12	TRBV25-1	ASSGLVAGDTQY
TRBJ1-6	15	TRBV7-9	ASSSHDESGMRSPLH
TRBJ1-2	12	TRBV5-6	ASSLAGGAGGYT
TRBJ2-1	14	TRBV3-1	ASSQGGGGPSNEQF
TRBJ2-7	11	TRBV20-1	SAADPPPYEQY
TRBJ2-3	17	TRBV6-5	ASSYDTGLAGGPADTQY
TRBJ2-5	12	TRBV5-1	ASSDGPTQETQY
TRBJ1-4	14	TRBV6-1	ASATFVRFPNEKLF
TRBJ2-7	11	TRBV20-1	SSRTREAHEQY
TRBJ2-1	11	TRBV28	ASSLVDPNEQF
TRBJ2-1	10	TRBV20-1	SVYRGYNEQF